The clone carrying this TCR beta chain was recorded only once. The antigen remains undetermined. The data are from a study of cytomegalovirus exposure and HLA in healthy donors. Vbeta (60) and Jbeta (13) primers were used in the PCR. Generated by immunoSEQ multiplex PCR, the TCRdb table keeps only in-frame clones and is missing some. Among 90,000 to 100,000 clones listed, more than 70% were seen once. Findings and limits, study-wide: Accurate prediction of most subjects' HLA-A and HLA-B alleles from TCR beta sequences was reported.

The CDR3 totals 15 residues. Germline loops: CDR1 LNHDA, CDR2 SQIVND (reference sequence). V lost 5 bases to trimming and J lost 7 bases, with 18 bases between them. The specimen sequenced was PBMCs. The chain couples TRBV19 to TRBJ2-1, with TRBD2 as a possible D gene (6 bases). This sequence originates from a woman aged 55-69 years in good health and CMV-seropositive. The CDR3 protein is CASSLLASRRNEQFF. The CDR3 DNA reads TGTGCCAGTAGTCTCCTAGCGTCCCGACGAAATGAGCAGTTCTTC.